The 25 T cell receptor beta chains in this list originate from one sample, sequenced in a study of human T cells and chemical hapten exposure. TCRdb called the RACE reads again in MiXCR, with one record for every CDR3 protein. This repertoire shows about 120,000 distinct CDR3 sequences, 12% to 15% found once; its top ten account for 0.92%. Described time point: patch test 1, 2 weeks after DPC sensitization. As to treatment: therapeutic diphenylcyclopropenone sensitization with weekly scalp DPC. This material consisted of whole blood, taken in connection with sensitization to the hapten diphenylcyclopropenone (DPC). The source of these receptors is a young man with alopecia areata. Some clones in this sample may be carry-over from other donors' samples.

This clonotype was counted ten times or more. The V and J genes are TRBV6-2 or TRBV6-3 and TRBJ1-1, with a weak D call TRBD1 (5 bases). There are 13 residues in the CDR3. Germline CDR1 and CDR2: MNHEY and SVGEGT. V lost 5 bases to trimming and J lost 1 base, with 8 bases between them. The CDR3 spells CASSQGSNTEAFF. In nucleotides, the CDR3 is TGTGCCAGCAGTCAGGGTTCGAACACTGAAGCTTTCTTT.

This clonotype was seen many times. V is TRBV7-6 and J is TRBJ2-3; 9 bases match TRBD1. J was trimmed by 4 bases and V by 5 bases; bases with no gene match: 7. This CDR3 is 15 amino acids long. Germline CDR1 is SGHVS and CDR2 is FNYEAQ. The CDR3 DNA reads as TGTGCCAGCAGCCCACCGGGACAGGGTGCAGATACGCAGTATTTT. This sequence encodes CASSPPGQGADTQYF.

At least ten counts were recorded for this clonotype. The chain is built from TRBV5-4 and TRBJ1-3, with D unresolved. The CDR3 totals 13 residues. V lost 1 base to trimming and J lost 4 bases, with 6 bases between them. Germline lookup yields CDR1 SGHNT and CDR2 YYREEE (reference sequence). The CDR3 DNA reads TGTGCCAGCAGCTTGTCCCTCGGAAACACCATATATTTT. Translation: CASSLSLGNTIYF.

J is TRBJ1-1 and V is TRBV10-2; D remains ambiguous. Germline values: CDR1 WSHSY, CDR2 SAAADI. Trimming left V 4 bases short and J 0 bases short, with 15 bases between. CDR3 length equals 16 residues. The CDR3 sequence: CASSVPPGSMNTEAFF. DNA for the CDR3: TGCGCCAGCAGTGTCCCTCCGGGCAGCATGAACACTGAAGCTTTCTTT.

The chain joins TRBV19 to TRBJ1-5; 7 bases agree with TRBD1. The ends lost 5 bases at V and 6 bases at J; junction bases unmatched: 7. Germline assignment: CDR1 LNHDA and CDR2 SQIVND (reference sequence). CDR3 length equals 14 residues. The CDR3 here is CASSWRGGGQPQHF. The CDR3 nucleotides read TGTGCCAGTAGTTGGAGAGGGGGCGGTCAGCCCCAGCATTTT.

This clonotype was observed a few times. The chain has TRBV19 and TRBJ1-1; tentatively, D is TRBD1 (5 bases). CDR1 and CDR2 (germline): LNHDA, SQIVND (reference sequence). The length of the CDR3 is 14 residues. V was shortened by 7 bases and J by 4 bases, with 16 bases between the two germline ends. The CDR3: CASIVTGDGTEAFF. The DNA for the CDR3 is TGTGCCAGTATCGTAACGGGGGACGGCACTGAAGCTTTCTTT.

The V gene is TRBV20-1, the J gene TRBJ2-5; tentatively, D is TRBD1 or TRBD2 (5 bases each). Trimming pared 4 bases from V and 5 bases from J, leaving 14 bases between. The CDR3 has 13 residues. Germline-derived CDR1 and CDR2 are DFQATT and SNEGSKA (reference sequence). CDR3 coding DNA: TGCAGTGCTAACCGGGACCGAGGGGAGACCCAGTACTTC. It encodes CSANRDRGETQYF.

The V call is TRBV20-1, the J call TRBJ1-3, with D perhaps TRBD1 (6 bases). The CDR3 consists of 12 residues. Trimming shortened V by 0 bases and J by 10 bases, and 10 bases separated the two germline ends. Germline loops: CDR1 DFQATT, CDR2 SNEGSKA (reference sequence). The CDR3 reads CSARDRGPTIYF. The CDR3 DNA is TGCAGTGCTAGAGACAGGGGTCCGACCATATATTTT.

This clonotype turned up a few times. V is TRBV19 and J is TRBJ2-7, with 7 bases lining up with TRBD1. CDR3 length equals 14 residues. CDR1 is LNHDA, CDR2 SQIVND, per germline (reference sequence). Trimming cost V 5 bases and J 2 bases; bases outside gene matches: 6. This CDR3 is CASSVTGSPYEQYF. CDR3 nucleotide sequence: TGTGCCAGTAGTGTGACAGGGTCCCCCTACGAGCAGTACTTC. The variable domain in full, completed from reference TRBV19 and TRBJ2-7, reads DGGITQSPKYLFRKEGQNVTLSCEQNLNHDAMYWYRQDPGQGLRLIYYSQIVNDFQKGDIAEGYSVSREKKESFPLTVTSAQKNPTAFYLCASSVTGSPYEQYFGPGTRLTVT.

In its sample, this clonotype was seen a few times. The chain joins TRBV7-3 to TRBJ2-7; perhaps TRBD2 as D (6 bases). The CDR3 consists of 15 residues. The germline V gene encodes CDR1 SGHTA and CDR2 FQGTGA. Deletions cut 1 base from V and 4 bases from J, with 14 bases between. CDR3 coding DNA: TGTGCCAGCAGCTTAAAGGGCGGGGTTGGATACGAGCAGTACGTC. Translation: CASSLKGGVGYEQYV.

This clonotype was seen many times. CDR3 sequence reads: CSVGGMGNTEAFF. In DNA form, the CDR3 reads TGCAGCGTTGGCGGCATGGGCAACACTGAAGCTTTCTTT. The rearrangement joins TRBV29-1 to TRBJ1-1; D gene unclear. V shed 4 bases and J shed 2 bases, with 11 bases lying between them. The CDR3 is 13 residues long. Germline assignment: CDR1 SQVTM and CDR2 ANQGSEA.

This clonotype was observed many times. The chain joins TRBV7-9 to TRBJ1-2; D remains ambiguous. Per germline, CDR1 SEHNR and CDR2 FQNEAQ (reference sequence). The V gene lost 2 bases and the J gene lost 2 bases, with 9 bases spanning the gap. CDR3 length: 14 amino acids. CDR3 protein: CASSLTDKNYGYTF. The CDR3 DNA follows: TGTGCCAGCAGCTTAACCGACAAGAACTATGGCTACACCTTC.

In this sample, this clonotype turned up many times. This chain connects TRBV7-9 to TRBJ1-5; D remains ambiguous. Trimming shortened V by 5 bases and J by 4 bases, and 27 bases separated the two germline ends. Germline V gives CDR1 SEHNR, CDR2 FQNEAQ (reference sequence). The CDR3 is made up of 19 amino acids. DNA for the CDR3: TGTGCCAGCAGCCGAGGTAACTATACGAACACCGGAGCAAATCAGCCCCAGCATTTT. It codes for CASSRGNYTNTGANQPQHF.

The sample holds a few counts of this clonotype. The chain employs TRBV6-5 and TRBJ1-1, with D unclear. This CDR3 contains 14 residues. The germline V gene encodes CDR1 MNHEY and CDR2 SVGAGI. Trimming left V 0 bases short and J 10 bases short, with 15 bases between. CDR3 sequence reads: CASSYSIPPRGAFF. CDR3 sequence (DNA): TGTGCCAGCAGTTACTCGATTCCCCCCCGGGGAGCTTTCTTT.

This clonotype turned up a few times. J is TRBJ1-2 and V is TRBV7-6, with 7 bases identical to TRBD1. Per germline, CDR1 SGHVS and CDR2 FNYEAQ. The CDR3 loop spans 15 amino acids. The ends lost 0 bases at V and 9 bases at J; junction bases unmatched: 10. The CDR3 protein is CASSLAGSQGVRYTF. CDR3 in DNA: TGTGCCAGCAGCTTAGCCGGATCCCAGGGGGTGCGCTACACCTTC.

The rearrangement links TRBV11-2 to TRBJ2-5; unclear D gene. Germline CDR1 SGHAT, CDR2 FQNNGV. CDR3 length equals 13 residues. Trimming took 3 bases from V and 1 from J, leaving 6 bases between them. The CDR3 spells CASSLETQETQYF. The CDR3 coding sequence is TGTGCCAGCAGCTTGGAGACCCAAGAGACCCAGTACTTC.

This clonotype was seen many times. The chain combines TRBV29-1 with TRBJ1-2; tentatively, D is TRBD1 (5 bases). The V end lost 4 bases, the J end lost 2 bases, and 11 bases lay between the germline ends. The CDR3 has 13 residues. Germline assignment: CDR1 SQVTM and CDR2 ANQGSEA. Written as DNA, the CDR3 is TGCAGCGTTGTGGTCCGGGGGAACTATGGCTACACCTTC. The encoded protein is CSVVVRGNYGYTF.

This clonotype turned up a few times. The chain links TRBV9 to TRBJ1-4; D gene ambiguous. Germline V gives CDR1 SGDLS, CDR2 YYNGEE. The V end lost 0 bases, the J end lost 4 bases, and 10 bases lay between the germline ends. The CDR3 sequence is 15 residues long. Written as DNA, the CDR3 is TGTGCCAGCAGCGTAGCGGGTCTGCTTAATGAAAAACTGTTTTTT. This translates into CASSVAGLLNEKLFF. The full variable domain, in which reference TRBV9 and TRBJ1-4 provide the parts outside the CDR3, is DSGVTQTPKHLITATGQRVTLRCSPRSGDLSVYWYQQSLDQGLQFLIQYYNGEERAKGNILERFSAQQFPDLHSELNLSSLELGDSALYFCASSVAGLLNEKLFFGSGTQLSVL.

This clonotype turned up a few times. The chain links TRBV7-2 to TRBJ2-1; 7 bases line up with TRBD2. The CDR3 is 15 amino acids. Germline assignment: CDR1 SGHTA and CDR2 FQGNSA. Trimming removed 0 bases from V and 3 bases from J; junction bases left unmatched: 2. For the CDR3, the DNA is TGTGCCAGCAGCTTAGCCAGCGGGGACTACAATGAGCAGTTCTTC. Translated, it gives CASSLASGDYNEQFF.

This clonotype was picked up a small number of times. In nucleotides, the CDR3 is TGTGCCAGCGTTAATGGGGGGCATCAGCCCCAGCATTTT. This sequence encodes CASVNGGHQPQHF. V usage is TRBV19 and J usage is TRBJ1-5; D possibly corresponds to TRBD1 (6 bases). Looked up from germline, CDR1 is LNHDA and CDR2 is SQIVND (reference sequence). Trimming cost V 9 bases and J 5 bases, with 14 bases left between them. There are 13 residues in the CDR3.

The rearrangement joins TRBV28 to TRBJ1-1; D is undetermined. Deletions cut 8 bases from V and 8 bases from J, with 9 bases between. CDR1 and CDR2 from the germline V gene are MDHEN and SYDVKM. CDR3 length: 10 residues. Here the CDR3 reads CASRNREAFF. CDR3 in DNA: TGTGCCAGCCGAAACCGGGAAGCTTTCTTT.

This clonotype was detected ten times or more. The chain has TRBV7-8 and TRBJ2-5, with D hard to call. CDR3 length: 11 residues. The germline V gene has CDR1 SGHVS and CDR2 FQNEAQ. V dropped 5 bases and J dropped 3 bases, with 4 bases sitting between them. The DNA for the CDR3 is TGTGCCAGCAGCGGAAAAGAGACCCAGTACTTC. It specifies CASSGKETQYF.

V is TRBV20-1 and J is TRBJ2-7; TRBD1 agrees at 11 bases. Germline-derived CDR1 and CDR2 are DFQATT and SNEGSKA (reference sequence). The CDR3 runs to 16 residues. The junction had 13 bases not matched to a gene; V was cut back by 6 bases and J by 3 bases. The DNA of the CDR3 is TGCAGTGCCACTGTATTTCCCGGGACAGGGGGCTACGAGCAGTACTTC. It translates to CSATVFPGTGGYEQYF.

The V gene is TRBV5-1, the J gene TRBJ2-6; possibly TRBD2 for D (5 bases). CDR3 length equals 14 residues. Trimming took 0 bases from V and 8 from J, leaving 9 bases between them. Germline loops: CDR1 SGHRS, CDR2 YFSETQ. In DNA, the CDR3 is TGCGCCAGCAGCTTGGGACCGGGATCCAACGTCCTGACTTTC. It codes for CASSLGPGSNVLTF.

Many counts were recorded for this clonotype. V usage is TRBV6-1 and J usage is TRBJ1-1; possibly TRBD1 for D (5 bases). Germline V gives CDR1 MNHNS, CDR2 SASEGT. The length of the CDR3 is 13 residues. The ends were cut back, 5 bases at V and 4 bases at J, with 11 bases in the middle. CDR3 bases: TGTGCCAGCAGTATCGGGGGGGTCACTGAAGCTTTCTTT. As protein: CASSIGGVTEAFF.